The rows below give T cell receptor beta chains drawn from one sample of a study of T cell responses to AZD1222 COVID-19 vaccine. The table came from immunoSEQ multiplex PCR; TCRdb's copy has only in-frame clones and leaves some out. This table holds 150,000 or so clones, about 92% found once. This material consisted of peripheral blood, taken on day 0 of AZD1222 vaccination. The receptors come from an adult in good health. The conserved cysteine and the conserved F or W are not part of the CDR3 here. Fields, in order: V gene, CDR3 protein.

TRBV9 ASSVFEGGEAF
TRBV6-5 ASRLGQTNYGYT
TRBV11-3 ASAPGGELF
TRBV28 ASSPQGAFEYEQY
TRBV3-1/TRBV3-2 ASRPDSFNDSNQPQH
TRBV5-8 ASSFLVEDERARPYNEQF
TRBV5-1 ASTRGRTSGRTYNEQF
TRBV3-1/TRBV3-2 ASSALPRNIQY
TRBV7-2 ASSLGLAAPGELF
TRBV9 ASSALAGGTYEQY
TRBV5-1 ASSSPVLAANTGELF
TRBV9 ASSQVAGANTGELF
TRBV2 ASSEASVFEQY
TRBV30 AWSVDGQPQH
TRBV4-3 ASSQDRRGLGGYT
TRBV6-5 ASINTGGEAF
TRBV6-5 ASSYLDRYNEQF
TRBV19 ATQNRGLYGYT
TRBV12-3/TRBV12-4 ASSQRYGYT
TRBV28 ASSLAQDGQPQH
TRBV5-6 ASSFGGTQETQY
TRBV7-3 ASSLQSASGNTIY
TRBV18 ASSPLDRGETQY
TRBV6-4 ASRLGTDNQPQH
TRBV27 ASSFGREGIGLPYEQY
TRBV28 ASGGWTSGASGEQY
TRBV5-1 ASSLGAGYGTEAF
TRBV13 ASSLGLTGELF
TRBV4-1 ASSQRGNQPQH
TRBV21-1 ASSKVGQKNTEAF
TRBV4-3 ASSQLSSSGDNSPLH
TRBV12-3/TRBV12-4 ASSPGDYGYT
TRBV30 AWSVLDSGGNTIY
TRBV9 ASSVRDRAEYGYT
TRBV19 ASFVGTGPPGELF
TRBV15 ATSSPTGSFNYGYT
TRBV30 AWSRTSGRSTDTQY
TRBV9 ASSRTGEVEQY
TRBV21-1 ASSKDGELF